A single sample gave rise to the 3 T cell receptor beta chains below, sequenced in a study of PD-L1 blockade in urothelial cancer. TCRdb's copy holds only in-frame clones and misses some; the assay was immunoSEQ multiplex PCR. The sample contains 20,000 to 30,000 clones, 86% of which appear only once. The starting material was PBMCs, obtained around atezolizumab (anti-PD-L1) treatment. The source is a man in his fifties or sixties with urothelial cancer.

This clone has only a few counts. The chain is built from TRBV4-2 and TRBJ1-2, with D uncertain. With 1 base removed from V and 4 bases from J, the gap between germline ends came to 7 bases. The length of the CDR3 is 13 residues. The germline V gene encodes CDR1 LGHNA and CDR2 YNFKEQ. CDR3 sequence reads: CASSQGEAYGYTF. Written as DNA, the CDR3 is TGTGCCAGCAGCCAAGGCGAGGCCTATGGCTACACCTTC.

The chain joins TRBV6-1 to TRBJ1-1, with TRBD1 identical over 8 bases. The V gene end was trimmed by 5 bases and the J gene end by 8 bases; junction bases not matched to a gene: 10. CDR1 is MNHNS and CDR2 is SASEGT in the germline V gene. The length of the CDR3 is 14 residues. The chain's CDR3 is CASSPTQGGWEAFF. As DNA, the CDR3 is TGTGCCAGCAGTCCAACACAGGGGGGGTGGGAAGCTTTCTTT.

In nucleotides, the CDR3 is TGTGCCAGCAGTGCCAAGGGACTCAGAAACACTGAAGCTTTCTTT. This gives the protein CASSAKGLRNTEAFF. The chain has TRBV2 and TRBJ1-1; TRBD1 is a possible D gene (5 bases). The germline V and J ends were trimmed by 4 bases and 2 bases, with 14 bases remaining between them. Looked up from germline, CDR1 is SNHLY and CDR2 is FYNNEI. The CDR3 spans 15 residues.